This entry features one T cell receptor (beta chain) sequence. The participants were between about 18 and 90 years old and came from roughly 25 US areas. Cohorts were assigned according to the clinical history that participants reported. The data stem from a study of blood T cell repertoires in COVID-19. The wider study: PBMCs, B-cell-depleted T cells, or T cells provided the cDNA or gDNA that made up the material.

The V end lost 6 bases, the J end lost 1 base, and 25 bases lay between the germline ends. Looked up from germline, CDR1 is ENHRY and CDR2 is SYGVKD. The CDR3 runs 18 residues. Under the authors' procedure: It was from reference gene primer amplification that nucleated cell counts were estimated. The repertoire was sequenced with immunoSEQ multiplex PCR; TCRdb's copy has only in-frame clones and lacks some. The V and J calls and clone size are taken from that table; D and trimming were inferred from the DNA. The table has around 180,000 clones, about 84% seen once. The receptor comes from a woman in her 30s who had recovered from COVID-19. This chain links TRBV10-3 with TRBJ2-7; weak D call: TRBD2 (6 bases). The source material was PBMCs or T cells enriched from blood (not recorded which). In DNA form, the CDR3 reads TGTGCCATCAGAGGGCCGGGAGCACGAACGGCTGCTTCCTACGAGCAGTACTTC. Encoded protein: CAIRGPGARTAASYEQYF.